The T cell receptor (beta chain) described here comes from a study of shared clonotypes between healthy human individuals. Germline CDR1 is ENHRY and CDR2 is SYGVKD. The V gene lost 10 bases and the J gene lost 7 bases, with 11 bases spanning the gap. This CDR3 is 11 amino acids long. Clones were read by immunoSEQ multiplex PCR, and TCRdb kept only the in-frame ones, dropping some. The table has about 2.3 million clones, just over 90% seen once. The V and J genes are TRBV10-3 and TRBJ2-1; D unclear. The clonotype was recovered from a young man in good health. Some clones in this sample may be carry-over from other donors' samples. What was sequenced was naive CD4+ T cells from PBMCs. Sample subset: CD45RA+ positively selected. The DNA for the CDR3 is TGTGCCACCTTGAGTACAAATGAGCAGTTCTTC. Its protein is CATLSTNEQFF.